This entry concerns a single T cell receptor (beta chain). Antigen specificity is unknown. The data stem from a study of somatic mutations in cytotoxic T cells in rheumatoid arthritis. Findings and limits, study-wide: There were about an eighth of the 65 patients in whom the largest CD8+ clone exceeded 20% of CD8+ cells. No antigen targets were known for the expanded CD8+ clones. Comparison of CD8+ T-cell clonality between rheumatoid arthritis patients and age-matched healthy controls yielded no significant difference. For rheumatoid arthritis patients, CD8+ clonality increased with age, whereas it did not in healthy controls.

Only in-frame clones appear in the TCRdb table, and some are missing; sequencing was by immunoSEQ multiplex PCR. The sample has 10,000 to 11,000 clones, 85% to 95% seen once; the top ten hold about 15%. The sequence was collected from a woman aged 18-35 years with rheumatoid arthritis. The source material was CD8+ T cells sorted from blood.

CDR3 nucleotides: TGTGCCAGCAGCGCCCCGGACAGGCGGGTCTTGTACGAGCAGTACTTC. Translated: CASSAPDRRVLYEQYF. This sequence joins TRBV5-8 and TRBJ2-7, with 7 bases that match TRBD1. The V and J ends lost 4 bases and 4 bases, in that order; junction bases with no gene match: 14. The CDR3 covers 16 residues. The germline V gene has CDR1 SGHTS and CDR2 YDEGEE.